These T cell receptor beta chains were read from a single sample in a study of TIL therapy for anti-PD-1-resistant metastatic lung cancer. Clones were sequenced by immunoSEQ multiplex PCR, and TCRdb holds only the in-frame ones, with some missing. The table records 25,000 to 30,000 clones, roughly three fifths of them present only once. The input for sequencing was tumor tissue, taken at baseline. These receptors came from a woman aged 30-79 years with non-small cell lung cancer. CDR3s include the opening cysteine and the closing phenylalanine or tryptophan. A D gene is named only where the DNA matches it firmly. Clone size is stated in some rows and not others, as once, few, many or a class when expanded.

TRBJ1-1 | - | - | TRBV30 | CAWSAQGLAEAFF | TGTGCCTGGAGTGCCCAAGGACTGGCTGAAGCTTTCTTT
TRBJ2-3 | - | - | TRBV1 | CTSSQPLGGRAEDTQYF | TGCACCAGCAGCCAACCCTTGGGCGGGAGGGCCGAAGATACGCAGTATTTT
TRBJ2-2 | TRBD1 | medium-sized | TRBV6-6 | CASSITRDRGTGELFF | TGTGCCAGCAGCATTACCCGGGACAGGGGCACCGGGGAGCTGTTTTTT
TRBJ2-3 | - | few | TRBV4-2 | CASSQDRFSGTDTQYF | TGTGCCAGCAGCCAAGATCGGTTTAGCGGCACAGATACGCAGTATTTT
TRBJ2-3 | - | - | TRBV7-9 | CASSLDAPLTDTQYF | TGTGCCAGCAGCTTAGATGCCCCGCTCACAGATACGCAGTATTTT
TRBJ2-7 | - | - | TRBV23-1 | CASSQNPAVLRVYEQYF | TGCGCCAGCAGTCAAAACCCAGCGGTTTTACGTGTATACGAGCAGTACTTC
TRBJ2-7 | - | many | TRBV5-4 | CASSLDRYEQYF | TGTGCCAGCAGTTTAGACAGATACGAGCAGTACTTC
TRBJ1-1 | - | - | TRBV2 | CASSEARGALAEAFF | TGTGCCAGCAGTGAAGCGAGGGGGGCATTAGCTGAAGCTTTCTTT
TRBJ1-2 | TRBD1 | - | TRBV4-1 | CASSQVGLGTGGSGYGYTF | TGCGCCAGCAGCCAAGTGGGGCTCGGGACAGGGGGCTCTGGCTATGGCTACACCTTC
TRBJ2-5 | - | - | TRBV13 | CASSPKDHAQYF | TGTGCCAGCAGCCCTAAGGACCACGCCCAGTACTTC
TRBJ2-1 | TRBD2 | - | TRBV7-6 | CASSLAGGRYNEQFF | TGTGCCAGCAGCCTAGCGGGAGGGAGATACAATGAGCAGTTCTTC
TRBJ1-4 | TRBD1 | medium-sized | TRBV4-2 | CASSQQDRATNEKLFF | TGTGCCAGCAGCCAACAAGACAGGGCAACTAATGAAAAACTGTTTTTT
TRBJ2-1 | TRBD2 | - | TRBV10-3 | CAIPGLGDEQFF | TGTGCCATACCGGGACTAGGGGACGAGCAGTTCTTC
TRBJ2-5 | - | once | TRBV6-5 | CASSQGPKTQYF | TGTGCCAGCAGTCAGGGTCCGAAGACCCAGTACTTC
TRBJ2-1 | - | - | TRBV29-1 | CSGRVNEQFF | TGCAGCGGCAGGGTCAATGAGCAGTTCTTC
TRBJ1-1 | - | - | TRBV6-5 | CASSYRRAGADTEAFF | TGTGCCAGCAGTTACCGTAGGGCAGGGGCGGACACTGAAGCTTTCTTT
TRBJ1-5 | TRBD1 | - | TRBV6-1 | CASSVGQGYNQPQHF | TGTGCCAGCAGTGTGGGACAGGGGTACAATCAGCCCCAGCATTTT
TRBJ1-5 | - | - | TRBV7-2 | CASSSYSNQPQHF | TGTGCCAGCAGCTCTTATAGCAATCAGCCCCAGCATTTT
TRBJ2-3 | - | - | TRBV6-1 | CASSELEVSTDTQYF | TGTGCCAGCAGTGAACTCGAAGTTAGCACAGATACGCAGTATTTT
TRBJ2-1 | TRBD2 | - | TRBV27 | CASSLVGLDNEQFF | TGTGCCAGCAGTTTAGTGGGACTAGATAATGAGCAGTTCTTC
TRBJ2-1 | - | few | TRBV19 | CASSIAQNEQFF | TGTGCCAGTAGTATCGCTCAGAATGAGCAGTTCTTC
TRBJ1-1 | - | - | TRBV15 | CATSREVSDTEAFF | TGTGCCACCAGCAGAGAAGTGAGTGACACTGAAGCTTTCTTT
TRBJ1-2 | - | - | TRBV21-1 | CASSKGGQISYGYTF | TGTGCCAGCAGCAAAGGAGGACAGATCTCATATGGCTACACCTTC
TRBJ1-2 | - | - | TRBV9 | CASSVVNSLYGYTF | TGTGCCAGCAGCGTAGTCAACAGCCTCTATGGCTACACCTTC
TRBJ2-6 | - | once | TRBV11-2 | CASSLVLGGLGANVLTF | TGTGCCAGCAGCTTAGTGTTGGGGGGGCTTGGGGCCAACGTCCTGACTTTC
TRBJ1-2 | TRBD1 | - | TRBV5-8 | CASSLGQGNHGYTF | TGTGCCAGCAGCTTGGGACAGGGGAATCATGGCTACACCTTC
TRBJ2-7 | - | - | TRBV7-9 | CASSPLPSSYEQYF | TGTGCCAGCAGCCCCCTTCCCAGCTCCTACGAGCAGTACTTC
TRBJ1-2 | - | few | TRBV4-1 | CASSQDRAYGYTF | TGCGCCAGCAGCCAAGACAGGGCTTATGGCTACACCTTC
TRBJ2-3 | - | - | TRBV5-4 | CASSLVSVDTQYF | TGTGCCAGCAGCTTGGTTTCGGTAGATACGCAGTATTTT
TRBJ2-7 | TRBD2 | - | TRBV7-6 | CASRAALANEQYF | TGTGCCAGCAGGGCCGCACTAGCGAACGAGCAGTACTTC
TRBJ2-5 | - | - | TRBV19 | CASSNGQGFGGQETQYF | TGTGCCAGTAGTAACGGACAGGGTTTCGGGGGGCAAGAGACCCAGTACTTC
TRBJ1-5 | TRBD1 | few | TRBV18 | CASSPGQVQPQHF | TGTGCCAGTTCGCCGGGACAGGTACAGCCCCAGCATTTT
TRBJ2-7 | - | - | TRBV5-5 | CASSLSADSYEQYF | TGTGCCAGCAGCTTGTCCGCGGATTCCTACGAGCAGTACTTC